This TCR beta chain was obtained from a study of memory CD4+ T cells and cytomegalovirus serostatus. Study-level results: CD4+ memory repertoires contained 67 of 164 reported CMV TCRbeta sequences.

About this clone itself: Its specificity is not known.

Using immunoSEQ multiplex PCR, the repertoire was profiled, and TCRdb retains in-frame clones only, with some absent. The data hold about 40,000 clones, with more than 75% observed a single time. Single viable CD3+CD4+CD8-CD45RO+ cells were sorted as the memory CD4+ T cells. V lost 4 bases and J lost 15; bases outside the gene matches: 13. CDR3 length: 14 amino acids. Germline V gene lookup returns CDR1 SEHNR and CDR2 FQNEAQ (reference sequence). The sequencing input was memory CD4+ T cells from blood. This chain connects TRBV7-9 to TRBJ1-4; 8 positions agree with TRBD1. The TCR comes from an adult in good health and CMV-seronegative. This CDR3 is CASSSDRGTRGMFF. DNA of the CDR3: TGTGCCAGCAGCTCCGACAGGGGAACAAGGGGGATGTTTTTT.